The T cell receptor (beta chain) described here comes from a study of blood T cell repertoires in COVID-19. Study overall: There were acute and convalescent COVID-19 samples, and they came from the United States, Italy and Spain. PBMCs, B-cell-depleted T cells, or T cells provided the cDNA or gDNA that made up the material.

Clones were sequenced by immunoSEQ multiplex PCR, and TCRdb holds only the in-frame ones, with some missing. The sample lists 200,000 to 250,000 clones, around nine tenths occurring once. V dropped 5 bases and J dropped 6; count of bases not matched to a gene: 3. Germline CDR1 is WSHSY and CDR2 is SAAADI. This CDR3 is 14 amino acids long. The clonotype was recovered from a woman in her seventies with active or convalescent COVID-19. V and J are TRBV10-2 and TRBJ2-1; 11 bases agree with TRBD2. Sequences were obtained from peripheral blood. The CDR3 DNA reads TGCGCCAGCAGTACTAGCGGGGGTGCCAATGAGCAGTTCTTC. Residues: CASSTSGGANEQFF.